The 21 T cell receptor beta chains reported below all come from one sample, sequenced in a study of glioma-infiltrating T cells. Amplification of TCR alpha and beta CDR3 regions from RNA used iRepertoire nested multiplex PCR. TCRdb itself ran the multiplex PCR reads through MiXCR, one entry per CDR3 protein. The profile shows approximately 88,000 distinct CDR3 sequences, around 23% of them singletons. Sequenced: glioma tissue, nonneoplastic brain tissue, or PBMCs (not recorded which). The receptor source for this set is a human donor with low-grade glioma or glioblastoma, undergoing nonglioma brain surgery, or in good health (not recorded which).

This clonotype was counted many times. This sequence joins TRBV18 and TRBJ2-7, with D possibly matching TRBD1 (6 bases). The germline V gene has CDR1 KGHSH and CDR2 LQKENI. CDR3 size: 13 residues. Trimming took 4 bases from V and 2 from J, leaving 9 bases between them. DNA for the CDR3: TGTGCCAGCTCACTACAGGGCCCCTACGAGCAGTACTTC. This translates into CASSLQGPYEQYF.

This sequence joins TRBV30 and TRBJ1-1; no reliable D call. CDR1 and CDR2 from the germline V gene are GTSNPN and SVGIG (reference sequence). The CDR3 is made up of 13 amino acids. Trimming stripped 2 bases from V and 2 bases from J, with 9 bases between. CDR3 protein: CAWSSTANTEAFF. The CDR3 coding sequence is TGTGCCTGGAGTAGCACAGCCAACACTGAAGCTTTCTTT. The complete variable domain, with remaining parts taken from reference TRBV30 and TRBJ1-1, reads SQTIHQWPATLVQPVGSPLSLECTVEGTSNPNLYWYRQAAGRGLQLLFYSVGIGQISSEVPQNLSASRPQDRQFILSSKKLLLSDSGFYLCAWSSTANTEAFFGQGTRLTVV.

As concerns this clonotype: Being one base from a much bigger clone, this may be a read error. Because the CDR3 is missing its conserved closing phenylalanine or tryptophan, this is likely a read error. V gene TRBV20-1 combines with J gene TRBJ2-3, with 7 bases aligning to TRBD2. The germline V gene has CDR1 DFQATT and CDR2 SNEGSKA (reference sequence). The ends lost 1 base at V and 2 bases at J; junction bases unmatched: 3. This CDR3 spans 14 amino acids. The CDR3 DNA follows: TGCAGTGCTAGAGGGGGGGGTTACACAGATACGCAGTATCTT. This encodes CSARGGGYTDTQYL.

In regard to this clonotype: A much larger clone differs from this one at a single base, so this may be a read error. V gene TRBV2 combines with J gene TRBJ2-5; D not certain. In germline, CDR1 is SNHLY, CDR2 FYNNEI. The CDR3 length is 14 residues. This CDR3 is CVSSRTGPKETQYF. The CDR3 DNA is TGTGTCAGCAGCAGGACCGGCCCCAAAGAGACCCAGTACTTC.

In this sample, this clonotype turned up a few times. The V gene is TRBV5-4, the J gene TRBJ2-5; D not certain. CDR3 length equals 13 residues. Germline values: CDR1 SGHNT, CDR2 YYREEE (reference sequence). V shed 0 bases and J shed 4 bases, with 7 bases lying between them. The CDR3 DNA follows: TGTGCCAGCAGCTTGGATTTGGGAGAGACCCAGTACTTC. It yields the protein CASSLDLGETQYF.

Many counts were recorded for this clonotype. This chain joins TRBV20-1 and TRBJ1-1; D ambiguous. The CDR3 covers 13 residues. Deletions cut 6 bases from V and 1 base from J, with 12 bases between. Germline CDR1 DFQATT, CDR2 SNEGSKA (reference sequence). CDR3: CSALGGANTEAFF. Written as DNA, the CDR3 is TGCAGTGCATTGGGAGGAGCGAACACTGAAGCTTTCTTT.

V and J are TRBV6-2 or TRBV6-3 and TRBJ2-7, with D hard to call. Trimming removed 6 bases at V and 5 bases at J, with 14 bases between. The CDR3 extends over 13 amino acids. CDR1 and CDR2 from the germline V gene are MNHEY and SVGEGT. The CDR3 coding sequence is TGTGCCAGCAGACCAGGCCCCAGAGACGAGCAGTACTTC. This gives the protein CASRPGPRDEQYF.

This clonotype was seen repeatedly, ten times or more. The chain joins TRBV6-1 to TRBJ2-7; tentatively, D is TRBD1 (8 bases). V dropped 5 bases and J dropped 4 bases, with 21 bases sitting between them. Germline lookup yields CDR1 MNHNS and CDR2 SASEGT. The CDR3 loop spans 16 amino acids. For the CDR3, the DNA is TGTGCCAGCAGTTTTAACAGGGGGGGCGGTGTGTACGAGCAGTACTTC. This translates into CASSFNRGGGVYEQYF.

This clonotype has a count of ten or more. This chain links TRBV20-1 with TRBJ1-3; D not resolved. There are 14 residues in the CDR3. V gave up 1 base and J gave up 0 bases, with 7 bases separating them. CDR1 is DFQATT and CDR2 is SNEGSKA in the germline V gene (reference sequence). The CDR3 region is CSARAANSGNTIYF. The CDR3 region has the DNA TGCAGTGCTAGAGCGGCGAACTCTGGAAACACCATATATTTT.

As concerns this clonotype: Just one base apart from a much larger clone, this may be a read error. Without the conserved terminal phenylalanine or tryptophan, this CDR3 likely stems from a read error. The rearrangement links TRBV7-2 to TRBJ1-2; D call uncertain. Germline lookup yields CDR1 SGHTA and CDR2 FQGNSA. Trimming took 1 base from V and 8 from J, leaving 14 bases between them. The CDR3 runs to 14 residues. Written as DNA, the CDR3 is TGTGCCAGCAGCTTAGACGCTGGCCCTCGGGGCTACACCCTC. It translates to CASSLDAGPRGYTL.

The J gene is TRBJ2-5, the V gene TRBV20-1; 7 nucleotides align to TRBD2. J gave up 5 bases and V 1 base, and 7 bases lay outside the gene matches. Germline CDR1 DFQATT, CDR2 SNEGSKA (reference sequence). The CDR3 length is 14 residues. The chain's CDR3 is CSARVGGVGETQYF. In DNA form, the CDR3 reads TGCAGTGCTAGAGTGGGGGGGGTCGGTGAGACCCAGTACTTC.

Comment on this clonotype: A much larger clone differs from this one at a single base, so this may be a read error. The chain combines TRBV14 with TRBJ2-7; D call uncertain. CDR3 length equals 13 residues. CDR1 SGHDN and CDR2 FVKESK come from the germline V gene. CDR3 sequence: CASRQDLIHEQYF. Written as DNA, the CDR3 is TGTGCCAGCAGACAAGATCTCATCCACGAGCAGTACTTC. Based on the CDR3 plus reference TRBV14 and TRBJ2-7, the full variable domain is EAGVTQFPSHSVIEKGQTVTLRCDPISGHDNLYWYRRVMGKEIKFLLHFVKESKQDESGMPNNRFLAERTGGTYSTLKVQPAELEDSGVYFCASRQDLIHEQYFGPGTRLTVT.

This clonotype showed up just a few times. The rearrangement uses TRBV11-2 and TRBJ1-1; TRBD1 is a possible D gene (5 bases). V dropped 5 bases and J dropped 2 bases, with 12 bases sitting between them. This CDR3 region has 14 residues. Germline lookup yields CDR1 SGHAT and CDR2 FQNNGV. CDR3 amino acids: CASSTRQSNTEAFF. In DNA form, the CDR3 reads TGTGCCAGCAGCACCCGACAGAGCAACACTGAAGCTTTCTTT.

The gene calls are TRBV5-1 and TRBJ2-5, with D perhaps TRBD1 or TRBD2 (5 bases each). Germline CDR1 reads SGHRS; CDR2 reads YFSETQ. The CDR3 loop spans 13 amino acids. V was shortened by 2 bases and J by 13 bases, with 18 bases between the two germline ends. CDR3 in DNA: TGCGCCAGCAGCTTCCCCGGGACCCTGATACTGTACTTC. Translating it yields CASSFPGTLILYF.

This clonotype has ten or more counts. This chain uses TRBV20-1 with TRBJ2-1, with 8 bases matching TRBD2. CDR1 is DFQATT, CDR2 SNEGSKA, per germline (reference sequence). The CDR3 covers 17 residues. V lost 5 bases and J lost 5; bases outside the gene matches: 17. CDR3 residues: CSAAGFVSGRNHNEQFF. DNA for the CDR3: TGCAGTGCTGCCGGTTTCGTGAGCGGGAGAAACCACAATGAGCAGTTCTTC.

The V and J genes are TRBV4-2 and TRBJ1-2; 7 positions match TRBD1. The CDR3 is 15 amino acids. The V and J ends lost 4 bases and 1 base, in that order; junction bases with no gene match: 6. The germline V gene has CDR1 LGHNA and CDR2 YNFKEQ. CDR3 amino acids: CASSPDRDHNYGYTF. In DNA, the CDR3 is TGTGCCAGCAGCCCTGACAGGGATCATAACTATGGCTACACCTTC.

This clonotype was observed at least ten times. The V gene is TRBV20-1, the J gene TRBJ2-1; D is unresolved. The CDR3 consists of 13 residues. CDR1 and CDR2 from the germline V gene are DFQATT and SNEGSKA (reference sequence). Between the trimmed V and J ends, which lost 6 bases and 0 bases, there was a span of 9 bases. The CDR3 DNA reads as TGCAGTGCCCCGACCCTCTCCTACAATGAGCAGTTCTTC. Its protein is CSAPTLSYNEQFF.

This clonotype was recorded many times. The chain is built from TRBV7-2 and TRBJ2-3; weak D call: TRBD1 (5 bases). Germline CDR1 reads SGHTA; CDR2 reads FQGNSA. CDR3 length: 12 residues. V was pared by 1 base and J by 10 bases, with 9 bases between. In nucleotides, the CDR3 is TGTGCCAGCAGCTTAGACTGGGGCGCGCAGTATTTT. Translation gives CASSLDWGAQYF.

The V call is TRBV7-2, the J call TRBJ2-7; 14 nucleotides agree with TRBD2. Trimming took 1 base from V and 7 from J; bases not matched to a gene: 6. Germline CDR1 SGHTA, CDR2 FQGNSA. The CDR3 consists of 16 residues. CDR3 in amino acids: CASSLGGTSGSQEQYF. The DNA of the CDR3 is TGTGCCAGCAGCTTAGGCGGGACTAGCGGGAGTCAAGAGCAGTACTTC.

This clonotype has only a few counts. The V gene is TRBV14, the J gene TRBJ2-1; 10 bases are a match to TRBD2. CDR1 is SGHDN, CDR2 FVKESK, per germline. Trimming cost V 4 bases and J 6 bases; bases outside gene matches: 9. CDR3 length: 16 amino acids. The CDR3 protein is CASSRTLAGASNEQFF. The CDR3 DNA is TGTGCCAGCAGCCGGACCCTAGCGGGAGCGAGCAATGAGCAGTTCTTC.

This clonotype was observed at least ten times. This sequence joins TRBV27 and TRBJ2-7, with 8 bases that match TRBD2. CDR1 and CDR2 (germline): MNHEY, SMNVEV (reference sequence). J lost 6 bases, V lost 5 bases, and 9 bases had no gene match. The CDR3 consists of 14 residues. This CDR3 reads CASSPNSGIGEQYF. CDR3 DNA: TGTGCCAGCAGTCCAAATAGCGGGATCGGCGAGCAGTACTTC.